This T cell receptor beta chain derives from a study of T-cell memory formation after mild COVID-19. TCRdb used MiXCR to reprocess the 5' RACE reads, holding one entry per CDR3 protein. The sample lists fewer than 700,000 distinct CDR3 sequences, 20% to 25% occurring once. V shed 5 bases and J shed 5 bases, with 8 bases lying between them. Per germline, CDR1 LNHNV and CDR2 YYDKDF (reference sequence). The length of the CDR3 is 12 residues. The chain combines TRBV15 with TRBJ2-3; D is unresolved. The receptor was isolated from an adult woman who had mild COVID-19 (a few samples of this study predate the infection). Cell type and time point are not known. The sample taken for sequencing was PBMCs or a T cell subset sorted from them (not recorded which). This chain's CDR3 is CATSPLGDTQYF. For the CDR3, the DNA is TGTGCCACCAGCCCCCTCGGAGATACGCAGTATTTT.